This T cell receptor (beta chain) was documented in a study of T cells in localized non-small cell lung cancer. General observations from the study: Within adjacent lung there appeared a median 57 of the top 100 tumor clones.

Some clones are missing from TCRdb's copy, which holds only in-frame ones; the method was immunoSEQ multiplex PCR. The table has about 130,000 clones, roughly 90% seen once. Remarks on this clone: Its antigen is undetermined.

The CDR3 covers 16 residues. Per the germline V gene, CDR1 is SGHTS and CDR2 is YDEGEE. Trimming took 0 bases from V and 8 from J, leaving 20 bases between them. The source of this sequence is an older female donor with stage I lung adenocarcinoma. The V call is TRBV5-8, the J call TRBJ1-2; D not resolved. Sequencing used peripheral blood, obtained before any cancer treatment. The CDR3 loop is CASSLAEASPRGGYTF. The CDR3 DNA is TGTGCCAGCAGCTTGGCTGAGGCCTCCCCTCGCGGCGGCTACACCTTC.